The 31 T cell receptor beta chains in this list originate from one sample, sequenced in a study of cytomegalovirus exposure and HLA in healthy donors. Primers for the PCR totalled 60 Vbeta and 13 Jbeta. Measured with immunoSEQ multiplex PCR; TCRdb has only the in-frame clones, and not every one. Of about 120,000 clones in the sample, approximately 75% were seen once. Sequenced: PBMCs. The source is a middle-aged man in good health and CMV-seronegative.

The chain combines TRBV6-5 with TRBJ2-7, with TRBD1 matching 7 bases. The V and J ends lost 2 bases and 5 bases, in that order; junction bases with no gene match: 3. The CDR3 contains 13 residues. Germline assignment: CDR1 MNHEY and CDR2 SVGAGI. The CDR3 DNA reads TGTGCCAGCAGTTACGACAGGGCCCACGAGCAGTACTTC. Protein sequence: CASSYDRAHEQYF.

V usage is TRBV12-2 and J usage is TRBJ1-5. TRBV12-2 corresponds to a pseudogene. The CDR3 runs to 15 residues. The CDR3 here is CASRSIGRDNQPQHF. The CDR3 DNA follows: TGTGCAAGTCGCTCAATTGGACGGGACAATCAGCCCCAGCATTTT.

The table lists this clone with a few counts. V usage is TRBV4-3 and J usage is TRBJ2-5; TRBD2 aligns across 9 bases. The assigned J gene may be wrong: the sequence end matches TRBJ2-7 better. In germline, CDR1 is LGHNA, CDR2 YSLEER. This CDR3 is 15 amino acids long. CDR3 loop: CASSQDLAGFYEQYF. In nucleotides, the CDR3 is TGCGCCAGCAGCCAGGACCTAGCGGGATTCTACGAGCAGTACTTC.

The rearrangement joins TRBV28 to TRBJ2-7; 8 bases fit TRBD2. The CDR3 runs 15 residues. CDR1 is MDHEN and CDR2 is SYDVKM in the germline V gene. V dropped 5 bases and J dropped 5; count of bases not matched to a gene: 11. The DNA of the CDR3 is TGTGCCAGCAGTCCCCTGGCGGGAGGACCTAACGAGCAGTACTTC. Residues: CASSPLAGGPNEQYF.

This chain links TRBV28 with TRBJ2-3, with D unresolved. Trimming took off 6 bases at V and 6 bases at J, with 13 bases between the two ends. Germline lookup yields CDR1 MDHEN and CDR2 SYDVKM. This CDR3 contains 13 residues. The CDR3 spells CASSPILPDTQYF. DNA for the CDR3: TGTGCCAGCAGCCCAATACTCCCCGATACGCAGTATTTT.

V usage is TRBV5-1 and J usage is TRBJ1-1; 7 bases line up with TRBD1. Looked up from germline, CDR1 is SGHRS and CDR2 is YFSETQ. The CDR3 is 14 amino acids. V lost 4 bases and J lost 0; bases outside the gene matches: 3. The CDR3 nucleotides are TGCGCCAGCAGCCCCGGGACAGTGAACACTGAAGCTTTCTTT. It codes for CASSPGTVNTEAFF.

The V gene is TRBV6-5, the J gene TRBJ2-2, with 8 bases that match TRBD2. The CDR3 is 14 amino acids. J gave up 4 bases and V 5 bases, and 3 bases lay outside the gene matches. Germline V lookup: CDR1 MNHEY, CDR2 SVGAGI. The CDR3 DNA follows: TGTGCCAGCAGTGACGGGAGGGCCACCGGGGAGCTGTTTTTT. Protein product: CASSDGRATGELFF.

This clone appeared once. This sequence joins TRBV9 and TRBJ2-1, with 7 nucleotides matching TRBD2. V trimming: 0 bases; J trimming: 5 bases; junction bases outside the gene matches: 8. Germline V gene data show CDR1 as SGDLS and CDR2 as YYNGEE. The CDR3 has 16 residues. CDR3 in amino acids: CASSVEASGFDNEQFF. CDR3 sequence (DNA): TGTGCCAGCAGCGTAGAGGCTAGCGGCTTTGACAATGAGCAGTTCTTC.

The chain links TRBV9 to TRBJ1-4; unclear D gene. The V end lost 3 bases, the J end lost 0 bases, and 9 bases lay between the germline ends. CDR1 is SGDLS, CDR2 YYNGEE, per germline. This CDR3 is built from 15 residues. CDR3 sequence: CASSGGRATNEKLFF. CDR3 DNA: TGTGCCAGCAGCGGCGGGAGGGCAACTAATGAAAAACTGTTTTTT.

The chain combines TRBV19 with TRBJ2-4; 7 nucleotides line up with TRBD1. The germline V gene has CDR1 LNHDA and CDR2 SQIVND (reference sequence). The CDR3 is 13 amino acids. The V gene end was trimmed by 6 bases and the J gene end by 6 bases; junction bases not matched to a gene: 5. In DNA form, the CDR3 reads TGTGCCAGTAGCCCGACAGGGACAAACATTCAGTACTTC. Protein product: CASSPTGTNIQYF. The full variable domain, completed using reference TRBV19 and TRBJ2-4, is DGGITQSPKYLFRKEGQNVTLSCEQNLNHDAMYWYRQDPGQGLRLIYYSQIVNDFQKGDIAEGYSVSREKKESFPLTVTSAQKNPTAFYLCASSPTGTNIQYFGAGTRLSVL.

CDR3 DNA: TGTGCAAGTCCCCGGTATGGGCGGGAGGGCCGAGGTGAGGCCCAGTACTTC. This translates into CASPRYGREGRGEAQYF. V and J are TRBV12-2 and TRBJ2-5; the DNA was not compared with TRBD2, the D call given in the table. TRBV12-2 counts as a pseudogene. This CDR3 is built from 17 residues.

The chain employs TRBV27 and TRBJ2-1; TRBD2 matches at 9 bases. Trimming cost V 7 bases and J 7 bases; bases outside gene matches: 14. This CDR3 contains 16 residues. Germline assignment: CDR1 MNHEY and CDR2 SMNVEV (reference sequence). The CDR3 coding sequence is TGTGCCAGCACCCCCTTAAGGCGGGAGGGTAGTAATGAGCAGTTCTTC. This encodes CASTPLRREGSNEQFF.

This clone was seen only a few times. This rearrangement joins TRBV28 to TRBJ1-2; no reliable D call. The germline gives CDR1 MDHEN, CDR2 SYDVKM. Trimming removed 2 bases at V and 2 bases at J, with 9 bases between. This CDR3 region has 14 residues. The CDR3 reads CASSLVTVNYGYTF. CDR3 DNA: TGTGCCAGCAGTTTAGTTACGGTAAACTATGGCTACACCTTC.

This clone was counted a few times. This chain joins TRBV27 and TRBJ2-3; TRBD2 is a possible D gene (6 bases). Per the germline V gene, CDR1 is MNHEY and CDR2 is SMNVEV (reference sequence). Trimming stripped 5 bases from V and 4 bases from J, with 13 bases between. The CDR3 spans 14 residues. CDR3 bases: TGTGCCAGCAGTCATGGGGGGAGTGCAGATACGCAGTATTTT. Translation: CASSHGGSADTQYF.

The genes are TRBV9 and TRBJ2-7; 8 nucleotides line up with TRBD2. Losses at the gene ends were 0 bases for V and 1 base for J; bases not matched to a gene: 9. The CDR3 is 17 amino acids. Germline values: CDR1 SGDLS, CDR2 YYNGEE. In DNA form, the CDR3 reads TGTGCCAGCAGCGTAGATGGGGCGGGAGGCCTGTCCTACGAGCAGTACTTC. As protein: CASSVDGAGGLSYEQYF.

The genes are TRBV5-1 and TRBJ2-1; TRBD2 matches 14 bases. Germline-derived CDR1 and CDR2 are SGHRS and YFSETQ. Germline trimming cut 3 bases from V and 6 bases from J; bases unmatched to any gene: 5. The CDR3 runs 16 residues. CDR3 amino acids: CASSSPGLAGVNEQFF. Written as DNA, the CDR3 is TGCGCCAGCAGCTCCCCGGGACTAGCGGGAGTCAATGAGCAGTTCTTC.

The CDR3: CASSLVPGGSVGEQFF. The CDR3 region has the DNA TGCGCCAGCAGCTTGGTTCCTGGCGGGAGCGTAGGTGAGCAGTTCTTC. The chain recombines TRBV5-1 with TRBJ2-1, with 7 bases aligning to TRBD2. The CDR3 runs to 16 residues. Germline loops: CDR1 SGHRS, CDR2 YFSETQ. With 0 bases clipped from V and 9 bases from J, the junction kept 12 bases outside the gene matches.

This clone was observed a handful of times. V and J are TRBV6-5 and TRBJ2-2; tentative D call: TRBD1 (5 bases). The V end was cut by 0 bases, the J end by 4 bases, with 9 bases between. Germline values: CDR1 MNHEY, CDR2 SVGAGI. CDR3 length equals 15 residues. The CDR3 coding sequence is TGTGCCAGCAGTTACTCGGGGCTATCCACCGGGGAGCTGTTTTTT. Residues: CASSYSGLSTGELFF.

V gene TRBV5-1 combines with J gene TRBJ2-5, with D tentatively TRBD2 (6 bases). The V and J ends lost 4 bases and 8 bases respectively, with 12 bases between them. This CDR3 comprises 12 residues. CDR1 and CDR2 from the germline V gene are SGHRS and YFSETQ. The CDR3 here is CASSLPGTTQYF. CDR3 in DNA: TGCGCCAGCAGCCTACCCGGGACTACCCAGTACTTC.

The chain recombines TRBV7-2 with TRBJ2-3; 9 bases are a match to TRBD2. The germline V gene has CDR1 SGHTA and CDR2 FQGNSA. J lost 1 base, V lost 5 bases, and 10 bases had no gene match. The CDR3 is 17 residues long. The CDR3 protein is CASSPGISSGGTDTQYF. CDR3 in DNA: TGTGCCAGCAGCCCCGGGATCTCTAGCGGGGGCACAGATACGCAGTATTTT.

The table lists this clone with a count of one. The chain employs TRBV10-3 and TRBJ1-1; 7 bases agree with TRBD1. The CDR3 is 18 residues long. Germline CDR1 ENHRY, CDR2 SYGVKD. Trimming took 4 bases from V and 3 from J; bases not matched to a gene: 17. CDR3 loop: CAISGGTVRDELDTEAFF. CDR3 in DNA: TGTGCCATCAGTGGGGGGACAGTGCGGGATGAATTGGACACTGAAGCTTTCTTT.

The chain carries TRBV19 and TRBJ1-6, with 10 bases lining up with TRBD1. The CDR3 extends over 17 amino acids. The germline gives CDR1 LNHDA, CDR2 SQIVND (reference sequence). V lost 5 bases to trimming and J lost 14 bases; unmatched junction nucleotides: 18. CDR3 nucleotides: TGTGCCAGTAGTTTGGGACAGGGGAGCCCCTCCATAGGGGCCCTCCACTTT. This sequence encodes CASSLGQGSPSIGALHF.

The rearrangement uses TRBV18 and TRBJ2-1; no definite D call. The CDR3 loop spans 15 amino acids. V was shortened by 1 base and J by 8 bases, with 15 bases between the two germline ends. Germline values: CDR1 KGHSH, CDR2 LQKENI. The chain's CDR3 is CASSPQSSASDEQFF. The CDR3 DNA sequence: TGTGCCAGCTCACCACAGAGCTCCGCGTCCGATGAGCAGTTCTTC.

This clone appeared a few times. The chain is built from TRBV19 and TRBJ2-5; D is perhaps TRBD2 (6 bases). Trimming took 5 bases from V and 0 from J, leaving 13 bases between them. The CDR3 sequence is 15 residues long. Germline V gives CDR1 LNHDA, CDR2 SQIVND (reference sequence). CDR3 DNA sequence: TGTGCCAGTAGTGAAGAGAGCGGGTACCAAGAGACCCAGTACTTC. Its translation is CASSEESGYQETQYF.

The chain links TRBV30 to TRBJ2-3, with unresolved D. V lost 0 bases and J lost 6, with 7 bases in between. CDR3 length: 12 amino acids. CDR1 is GTSNPN, CDR2 SVGIG, per germline (reference sequence). The CDR3, as DNA: TGTGCCTGGAGTGTACAAGCGGATACGCAGTATTTT. Translating it yields CAWSVQADTQYF.

The V gene is TRBV27, the J gene TRBJ2-7; 10 bases match TRBD1. Germline lookup yields CDR1 MNHEY and CDR2 SMNVEV (reference sequence). V shed 4 bases and J 4 bases; nucleotides not matched to a gene: 10. The CDR3 length is 16 residues. DNA of the CDR3: TGTGCCAGCAGTTACACGACAGGGGGCCCCGGGTACGAGCAGTACTTC. Translation: CASSYTTGGPGYEQYF.

This chain connects TRBV7-6 to TRBJ2-3; 9 nucleotides match TRBD2. The CDR3 has 15 residues. CDR1 and CDR2 from the germline V gene are SGHVS and FNYEAQ. V was pared by 8 bases and J by 0 bases, with 6 bases of the junction left unmatched. In DNA, the CDR3 is TGTGCCAGCGGAAGGCGGGAGGGTAGCACAGATACGCAGTATTTT. Translation gives CASGRREGSTDTQYF.

The rearrangement links TRBV12-5 to TRBJ2-1; 8 bases fit TRBD1. Unmatched junction bases numbered 12, after V lost 3 bases and J lost 8 bases. Germline lookup yields CDR1 LGHNT and CDR2 FRNRAP. The CDR3 sequence is 16 residues long. The CDR3 coding sequence is TGTGCTAGTGGTTTCAGGGGGCGTGGCGGAAGGCATGAGCAGTTCTTC. Translated, it gives CASGFRGRGGRHEQFF.

This clone came up once. This chain links TRBV5-4 with TRBJ2-5, with no clear D. Per germline, CDR1 SGHNT and CDR2 YYREEE (reference sequence). Between the trimmed V and J ends, which lost 1 base and 3 bases, there was a span of 7 bases. The length of the CDR3 is 13 residues. In DNA form, the CDR3 reads TGTGCCAGCAGCTTGCCCTATAAAGAGACCCAGTACTTC. Protein: CASSLPYKETQYF.

This chain joins TRBV27 and TRBJ2-7; 13 positions agree with TRBD2. CDR1 is MNHEY, CDR2 SMNVEV, per germline (reference sequence). V shed 5 bases, J shed 3 bases, and the junction held 4 bases outside the gene matches. The CDR3 covers 15 residues. CDR3 bases: TGTGCCAGCAGTCTGGGACTAGCGGGACTCTACGAGCAGTACTTC. Protein: CASSLGLAGLYEQYF.

The rearrangement uses TRBV7-9 and TRBJ2-2, with TRBD2 identical over 9 bases. The V segment lost 5 bases and the J segment 4 bases; nucleotides outside the gene matches: 11. Germline V gives CDR1 SEHNR, CDR2 FQNEAQ (reference sequence). There are 17 residues in the CDR3. This CDR3 reads CASSPQLAGALTGELFF. CDR3 coding DNA: TGTGCCAGCAGCCCACAGTTAGCGGGGGCCCTCACCGGGGAGCTGTTTTTT.